One and the same sample provided the 26 T cell receptor beta chains below, sequenced in a study of T cell responses to AZD1222 COVID-19 vaccine. Produced via immunoSEQ multiplex PCR; TCRdb's table is partial and in-frame only. The table lists roughly 150,000 clones, less than 95% of them singletons. Sample: peripheral blood, taken 28 days after the second AZD1222 dose. Every receptor here comes from an adult who received the AZD1222 COVID-19 vaccine.

This chain connects TRBV5-4 to TRBJ1-4; D not certain. V was clipped by 3 bases and J by 6 bases, with 12 bases between them. The CDR3 spans 14 residues. Germline CDR1 reads SGHNT; CDR2 reads YYREEE (reference sequence). Here the CDR3 reads CASSYSSGHEKLFF. The CDR3, as DNA: TGTGCCAGCAGCTACAGCAGCGGGCATGAAAAACTGTTTTTT.

The rearrangement joins TRBV3-1 (or the pseudogene TRBV3-2) to TRBJ2-1, with a tentative D call TRBD2 (6 bases). From germline, CDR1 is LGHDT and CDR2 YNNKEL (reference sequence). The CDR3 totals 19 residues. V was clipped by 0 bases and J by 2 bases, with 20 bases between them. The CDR3: CASSQEVSGPGEAYNEQFF. CDR3 nucleotides: TGTGCCAGCAGCCAAGAAGTCTCCGGCCCGGGAGAAGCCTACAATGAGCAGTTCTTC.

J is TRBJ2-2 and V is TRBV11-2; no clear D gene. The CDR3 totals 14 residues. The V and J ends lost 1 base and 1 base respectively, with 4 bases between them. Germline-derived CDR1 and CDR2 are SGHAT and FQNNGV. CDR3 protein: CASSLVENTGELFF. In DNA form, the CDR3 reads TGTGCCAGCAGCTTAGTAGAGAACACCGGGGAGCTGTTTTTT.

This chain connects TRBV6-6 to TRBJ1-5, with D perhaps matching TRBD1 (5 bases). V was shortened by 10 bases and J by 1 base, with 8 bases between the two germline ends. The CDR3 is made up of 12 amino acids. The germline V gene encodes CDR1 MNHNY and CDR2 SVGAGI (reference sequence). CDR3 in DNA: TGTGCCACCTCAGGGAGCAATCAGCCCCAGCATTTT. It codes for CATSGSNQPQHF.

This clone has just one count. DNA for the CDR3: TGCGCCAGCAGCTCGAAAAAGGGGGTTGGGGCCAACGTCCTGACTTTC. Protein product: CASSSKKGVGANVLTF. This chain links TRBV5-1 with TRBJ2-6; tentatively, D is TRBD1 (6 bases). The CDR3 is 16 residues long. Germline V gene lookup returns CDR1 SGHRS and CDR2 YFSETQ. V lost 3 bases to trimming and J lost 3 bases, with 13 bases between them.

This chain joins TRBV5-1 and TRBJ2-3, with D hard to call. In germline, CDR1 is SGHRS, CDR2 YFSETQ. Trimming removed 4 bases at V and 4 bases at J, with 16 bases between. CDR3 size: 15 residues. CDR3 DNA sequence: TGCGCCAGCAGCCCCGGCCCCATAAGCGCAGATACGCAGTATTTT. It specifies CASSPGPISADTQYF.

This chain uses TRBV11-2 with TRBJ1-2; the D gene is possibly TRBD1 (6 bases). CDR1 and CDR2 from the germline V gene are SGHAT and FQNNGV. V lost 5 bases to trimming and J lost 7 bases, with 17 bases between them. This CDR3 has 14 amino acids. Written as DNA, the CDR3 is TGTGCCAGCAGCCATCTTGCGGGGGGCCGTGGCTACACCTTC. As protein: CASSHLAGGRGYTF.

The gene calls are TRBV11-2 and TRBJ1-5; D possibly corresponds to TRBD1 (5 bases). The V and J ends lost 0 bases and 7 bases respectively, with 10 bases between them. Germline values: CDR1 SGHAT, CDR2 FQNNGV. The length of the CDR3 is 14 residues. The CDR3 loop reads CASSLDQGIQPQHF. In nucleotides, the CDR3 is TGTGCCAGCAGCTTAGACCAGGGAATCCAGCCCCAGCATTTT.

In nucleotides, the CDR3 is TGTGCCAGCTCCAAGGGGCGCGGAGGGGACTATGGCTACACCTTC. This encodes CASSKGRGGDYGYTF. V and J are TRBV7-2 and TRBJ1-2, with a tentative D call TRBD1 (5 bases). The CDR3 runs 15 residues. Trimming removed 8 bases from V and 3 bases from J, with 19 bases in between. Germline CDR1 is SGHTA and CDR2 is FQGNSA.

CDR3 sequence reads: CASSFLRTGRRNQPQHF. The CDR3 DNA sequence: TGTGCCAGCAGTTTTCTTCGGACAGGGAGGCGCAATCAGCCCCAGCATTTT. The chain is built from TRBV28 and TRBJ1-5; TRBD1 agrees at 8 bases. The CDR3 runs 17 residues. Losses at the gene ends were 3 bases for V and 2 bases for J; bases not matched to a gene: 9. Germline loops: CDR1 MDHEN, CDR2 SYDVKM.

The chain links TRBV15 to TRBJ1-6; D remains ambiguous. V lost 0 bases and J lost 7, with 4 bases in between. The germline V gene encodes CDR1 LNHNV and CDR2 YYDKDF (reference sequence). The CDR3 spans 13 residues. The CDR3 reads CATSRDPNSPLHF. The CDR3 nucleotides read TGTGCCACCAGCAGAGATCCAAATTCACCCCTCCACTTT. Drawing the rest from reference TRBV15 and TRBJ1-6, the complete variable domain is DAMVIQNPRYQVTQFGKPVTLSCSQTLNHNVMYWYQQKSSQAPKLLFHYYDKDFNNEADTPDNFQSRRPNTSFCFLDIRSPGLGDTAMYLCATSRDPNSPLHFGNGTRLTVT.

This clone was observed once. The chain employs TRBV5-8 and TRBJ2-6; D remains unclear. Germline V gene data show CDR1 as SGHTS and CDR2 as YDEGEE. The CDR3 sequence is 14 residues long. V lost 1 base to trimming and J lost 0 bases, with 2 bases between them. CDR3 sequence (DNA): TGTGCCAGCAGCTTGTTCTCTGGGGCCAACGTCCTGACTTTC. The encoded protein is CASSLFSGANVLTF.

This clone was seen a handful of times. V and J are TRBV23-1 and TRBJ2-7, with D possibly TRBD1 on 6 matching bases. TRBV23-1 is an open reading frame, and its role is uncertain. The CDR3 covers 16 residues. V lost 4 bases and J lost 2, with 18 bases in between. The CDR3 protein is CASSPRLIGGPYEQYF. The CDR3 nucleotides are TGCGCCAGCAGTCCACGACTTATAGGGGGTCCCTACGAGCAGTACTTC.

The rearrangement uses TRBV7-2 and TRBJ2-1; no clear D gene. From germline, CDR1 is SGHTA and CDR2 FQGNSA. The germline V and J ends were trimmed by 5 bases and 10 bases, with 15 bases remaining between them. This CDR3 spans 13 amino acids. The CDR3 is CASSPFLNLEQFF. In nucleotides, the CDR3 is TGTGCCAGCAGCCCATTCTTAAATTTGGAGCAGTTCTTC.

The J gene is TRBJ2-5, the V gene TRBV5-1; 8 nucleotides match TRBD1. CDR1 SGHRS and CDR2 YFSETQ come from the germline V gene. This CDR3 contains 16 residues. The V gene end was trimmed by 0 bases and the J gene end by 4 bases; junction bases not matched to a gene: 8. The CDR3 sequence: CASSLGRGRISETQYF. DNA of the CDR3: TGCGCCAGCAGCTTGGGCAGGGGGCGAATATCAGAGACCCAGTACTTC. The complete variable domain, with remaining parts taken from reference TRBV5-1 and TRBJ2-5, reads KAGVTQTPRYLIKTRGQQVTLSCSPISGHRSVSWYQQTPGQGLQFLFEYFSETQRNKGNFPGRFSGRQFSNSRSEMNVSTLELGDSALYLCASSLGRGRISETQYFGPGTRLLVL.

The V gene is TRBV18, the J gene TRBJ2-3; D call uncertain. This CDR3 comprises 11 residues. The germline CDR1 and CDR2 sequences are KGHSH and LQKENI. Trimming shortened V by 5 bases and J by 3 bases, and 3 bases separated the two germline ends. CDR3: CASSTTDTQYF. Written as DNA, the CDR3 is TGTGCCAGCTCAACTACAGATACGCAGTATTTT.

This clone has a single count. The junction differs from germline at one of its ends, possibly a read error. The rearrangement uses TRBV3-1 (or the pseudogene TRBV3-2) and TRBJ2-5, with 8 nucleotides matching TRBD2. This CDR3 is built from 19 residues. Germline V lookup: CDR1 LGHDT, CDR2 YNNKEL (reference sequence). The CDR3 coding sequence is TGTGCCAGCAGCCTGTACCAGGGGTTCGGGACTAGTCGGCAAGGGACCCAGTACTTC. It codes for CASSLYQGFGTSRQGTQYF.

The CDR3 DNA reads as TGTGCCAGCAGTTACAGGGAAGCCAATGAAAAACTGTTTTTT. Protein product: CASSYREANEKLFF. This chain joins TRBV2 and TRBJ1-4, with a weak D call TRBD1 (6 bases). Looked up from germline, CDR1 is SNHLY and CDR2 is FYNNEI. This CDR3 contains 14 residues. Between the trimmed V and J ends, which lost 5 bases and 5 bases, there was a span of 12 bases.

V is TRBV7-9 and J is TRBJ2-1; D unclear. Looked up from germline, CDR1 is SEHNR and CDR2 is FQNEAQ (reference sequence). This CDR3 is 12 amino acids long. Trimming shortened V by 5 bases and J by 6 bases, and 8 bases separated the two germline ends. The DNA for the CDR3 is TGTGCCAGCAGCCGCCCGGGCAATGAGCAGTTCTTC. Translating it yields CASSRPGNEQFF.

CDR3 nucleotide sequence: TGTGCCAGCAGCGAGGGACTAGCGGGGGACGAAGTAGGGACCCAGTACTTC. Translating gives CASSEGLAGDEVGTQYF. The V call is TRBV9, the J call TRBJ2-5; 14 bases are shared with TRBD2. The V gene's germline CDR1 is SGDLS and CDR2 YYNGEE. V gave up 3 bases and J gave up 7 bases; unmatched junction bases: 11. The CDR3 extends over 17 amino acids. Variable domain in full (rest from reference TRBV9 and TRBJ2-5): DSGVTQTPKHLITATGQRVTLRCSPRSGDLSVYWYQQSLDQGLQFLIQYYNGEERAKGNILERFSAQQFPDLHSELNLSSLELGDSALYFCASSEGLAGDEVGTQYFGPGTRLLVL.

The CDR3 sequence is CASSSGQGYADTQYF. As DNA, the CDR3 is TGTGCCAGCAGTTCGGGACAGGGGTACGCAGATACGCAGTATTTT. This chain connects TRBV28 to TRBJ2-3, with TRBD1 matching 10 bases. Germline V lookup: CDR1 MDHEN, CDR2 SYDVKM. Trimming cost V 4 bases and J 4 bases; bases outside gene matches: 5. This CDR3 contains 15 residues.

V is TRBV10-1 and J is TRBJ2-3; 10 nucleotides line up with TRBD2. Germline values: CDR1 WNHNN, CDR2 SYGVQD (reference sequence). The ends lost 4 bases at V and 1 base at J; junction bases unmatched: 2. The CDR3 totals 15 residues. The CDR3 DNA is TGCGCCAGCAGTGTTACTAGCGGGGGCACAGATACGCAGTATTTT. Translation: CASSVTSGGTDTQYF.

This rearrangement joins TRBV6-4 to TRBJ1-2; D is unclear. The germline V gene encodes CDR1 MRHNA and CDR2 SNTAGT. V dropped 0 bases and J dropped 2 bases, with 10 bases sitting between them. The CDR3 runs 15 residues. Here the CDR3 reads CASSDSYPTNYGYTF. Written as DNA, the CDR3 is TGTGCCAGCAGTGACTCATACCCCACAAACTATGGCTACACCTTC.

The V gene is TRBV9, the J gene TRBJ2-1; possibly TRBD2 for D (6 bases). The V end lost 1 base, the J end lost 2 bases, and 10 bases lay between the germline ends. CDR1 and CDR2 from the germline V gene are SGDLS and YYNGEE. The CDR3 consists of 15 residues. CDR3 residues: CASSVSTSTYNEQFF. CDR3 sequence (DNA): TGTGCCAGCAGCGTATCAACTAGCACCTACAATGAGCAGTTCTTC.

This chain connects TRBV6-5 to TRBJ2-3, with D unresolved. Trimming removed 6 bases from V and 5 bases from J, with 9 bases in between. CDR3 length: 12 residues. Germline CDR1 is MNHEY and CDR2 is SVGAGI. The CDR3 sequence: CASRLTGDTQYF. The CDR3 region has the DNA TGTGCCAGCAGACTTACGGGAGATACGCAGTATTTT.

This rearrangement joins TRBV5-6 to TRBJ2-7; TRBD1 is a possible D gene (5 bases). The germline V gene has CDR1 SGHDT and CDR2 YYEEEE. CDR3 length: 15 amino acids. V shed 0 bases and J shed 3 bases, with 13 bases lying between them. CDR3 region: CASSLVSREGYEQYF. DNA of the CDR3: TGTGCCAGCAGCTTGGTTTCCAGGGAAGGCTACGAGCAGTACTTC. The entire variable domain, with the rest obtained from reference TRBV5-6 and TRBJ2-7, is as follows: DAGVTQSPTHLIKTRGQQVTLRCSPKSGHDTVSWYQQALGQGPQFIFQYYEEEERQRGNFPDRFSGHQFPNYSSELNVNALLLGDSALYLCASSLVSREGYEQYFGPGTRLTVT.